These 6 T cell receptor beta chains came from one sample sequenced in a study of T cell repertoires in ileal Crohn's disease. The repertoire was sequenced with immunoSEQ multiplex PCR; TCRdb's copy has only in-frame clones and lacks some. In the table there are around 970 clones, 83% of which are singletons. The specimen was ileal tissue. Every receptor here comes from an adult with Crohn's disease.

The chain couples TRBV6-5 to TRBJ1-1; 11 bases are shared with TRBD1. In germline, CDR1 is MNHEY, CDR2 SVGAGI. V gave up 5 bases and J gave up 7 bases; unmatched junction bases: 9. The CDR3 has 15 residues. CDR3 in DNA: TGTGCCAGCAGTGCGCAACCGGGACAGGGGGATGAAGCTTTCTTT. This encodes CASSAQPGQGDEAFF.

The chain employs TRBV29-1 and TRBJ1-2; D may be TRBD1 (5 bases). The CDR3 sequence is 13 residues long. V was cut by 5 bases and J by 2 bases, with 12 bases left in between. CDR1 and CDR2 from the germline V gene are SQVTM and ANQGSEA. In DNA, the CDR3 is TGCAGCGTTAGGGACTGGGAGAACTATGGCTACACCTTC. Translated: CSVRDWENYGYTF.

The rearrangement links TRBV7-2 to TRBJ2-1; 10 bases align to TRBD2. The CDR3 loop spans 14 amino acids. Germline lookup yields CDR1 SGHTA and CDR2 FQGNSA. Losses at the gene ends were 1 base for V and 9 bases for J; bases not matched to a gene: 3. The CDR3 DNA sequence: TGTGCCAGCAGCTTAGGACTAGCGGGTAGTGAGCAGTTCTTC. The encoded protein is CASSLGLAGSEQFF.

This chain connects TRBV11-3 to TRBJ1-3, with D maybe TRBD1 (6 bases). The ends were cut back, 5 bases at V and 2 bases at J, with 13 bases in the middle. This CDR3 contains 15 residues. CDR1 is SGHNT and CDR2 is YENEEA in the germline V gene. The DNA for the CDR3 is TGTGCCAGCAGCAGAGAGACAGGTCCTGGAAACACCATATATTTT. It is translated as CASSRETGPGNTIYF.

The chain links TRBV5-6 to TRBJ2-7; the match to TRBD1 covers 9 bases. The germline V gene has CDR1 SGHDT and CDR2 YYEEEE. V lost 0 bases to trimming and J lost 3 bases; unmatched junction nucleotides: 1. CDR3 length: 14 residues. The CDR3 DNA follows: TGTGCCAGCAGCTTGGGACAGGGGGGCTACGAGCAGTACTTC. As protein: CASSLGQGGYEQYF.

The chain employs TRBV2 and TRBJ2-7; TRBD2 aligns across 9 bases. The germline V gene encodes CDR1 SNHLY and CDR2 FYNNEI. The CDR3 is made up of 14 amino acids. With V trimmed by 8 bases and J by 4 bases, 9 bases remained unmatched. CDR3 in DNA: TGTGCCAGCGCCCCTAGCGGGGTGTGGTACGAGCAGTACTTC. This sequence encodes CASAPSGVWYEQYF.